This passage covers 20 T cell receptor beta chains from one sample sequenced in a study of blood T cells in healthy people across ages. A second PCR of roughly 6 to 12 cycles used a sample-barcoded 5' primer and a J-beta primer mix. TCRdb itself ran the 5' RACE reads through MiXCR, one entry per CDR3 protein. The sample yields over 600,000 distinct CDR3 sequences, more than 55% seen once. Sequencing was performed on blood. The receptors here all came from a man aged 40-49 years in good health.

The V call is TRBV20-1, the J call TRBJ2-4; no clear D. The V end lost 1 base, the J end lost 1 base, and 8 bases lay between the germline ends. Germline loops: CDR1 DFQATT, CDR2 SNEGSKA (reference sequence). The CDR3 totals 14 residues. DNA for the CDR3: TGCAGTGCTAGAGCAGGAGACGCCAAAAACATTCAGTACTTC. As protein: CSARAGDAKNIQYF.

This chain joins TRBV7-2 and TRBJ2-3; TRBD1 is a possible D gene (6 bases). Germline V CDR1 and CDR2: SGHTA, FQGNSA. The length of the CDR3 is 14 residues. V dropped 2 bases and J dropped 6 bases, with 12 bases sitting between them. CDR3 DNA: TGTGCCAGCAGCTTATTGGGGGCAAAGGATACGCAGTATTTT. It encodes CASSLLGAKDTQYF. The whole variable domain, filled in from reference TRBV7-2 and TRBJ2-3, reads GAGVSQSPSNKVTEKGKDVELRCDPISGHTALYWYRQSLGQGLEFLIYFQGNSAPDKSGLPSDRFSAERTGGSVSTLTIQRTQQEDSAVYLCASSLLGAKDTQYFGPGTRLTVL.

The chain has TRBV5-1 and TRBJ2-1; 9 nucleotides agree with TRBD1. Germline V gene data show CDR1 as SGHRS and CDR2 as YFSETQ. This CDR3 has 14 residues. V lost 3 bases, J lost 15 bases, and 13 bases stayed unmatched. The CDR3 nucleotides read TGCGCCAGCAGCTCAACTTCAGGAGGGACAGGGAGGTTCTTC. Protein sequence: CASSSTSGGTGRFF.

A few counts support this clonotype. This chain links TRBV29-1 with TRBJ2-5; TRBD1 agrees at 9 bases. Germline V gene data show CDR1 as SQVTM and CDR2 as ANQGSEA. The CDR3 extends over 14 amino acids. The V and J ends lost 4 bases and 11 bases, in that order; junction bases with no gene match: 14. The CDR3 loop reads CSVVAGQGVGEQYF. As DNA, the CDR3 is TGCAGCGTTGTCGCGGGACAGGGAGTGGGGGAGCAGTACTTC.

J is TRBJ2-5 and V is TRBV6-6; D gene ambiguous. This CDR3 region has 14 residues. In germline, CDR1 is MNHNY, CDR2 SVGAGI (reference sequence). The V end lost 0 bases, the J end lost 2 bases, and 7 bases lay between the germline ends. CDR3 sequence reads: CASSYSQSQETQYF. The CDR3 DNA reads as TGTGCCAGCAGTTACTCGCAATCTCAAGAGACCCAGTACTTC.

V gene TRBV20-1 combines with J gene TRBJ2-1; 7 nucleotides match TRBD2. The length of the CDR3 is 16 residues. Germline CDR1 reads DFQATT; CDR2 reads SNEGSKA (reference sequence). The V segment lost 1 base and the J segment 1 base; nucleotides outside the gene matches: 7. CDR3 region: CSARGGLAASYNEQFF. CDR3 nucleotides: TGCAGTGCTAGAGGGGGTCTAGCGGCTTCCTACAATGAGCAGTTCTTC.

The rearrangement links TRBV4-2 to TRBJ2-5, with a tentative D call TRBD2 (6 bases). The J call may be in error: the DNA end matches TRBJ2-1 better. Germline V lookup: CDR1 LGHNA, CDR2 YNFKEQ. CDR3 length: 16 amino acids. This chain's CDR3 is CASSQEYSAGQETQFF. The DNA for the CDR3 is TGTGCCAGCAGCCAAGAATACTCGGCGGGGCAAGAGACCCAGTTCTTC.

This rearrangement joins TRBV6-5 to TRBJ1-1, with D hard to call. Germline CDR1 reads MNHEY; CDR2 reads SVGAGI. The ends were cut back, 7 bases at V and 3 bases at J, with 6 bases in the middle. The CDR3 is made up of 11 amino acids. The CDR3 here is CASTTDTEAFF. CDR3 DNA sequence: TGTGCCAGCACCACCGACACTGAAGCTTTCTTT.

The CDR3 nucleotides are TGTGCCAGCAGCTTAGGCCTTGGGACAGGGGGCTCGGATGAGCAGTTCTTC. Its protein is CASSLGLGTGGSDEQFF. The chain couples TRBV7-2 to TRBJ2-1; 12 nucleotides agree with TRBD1. This CDR3 region has 17 residues. CDR1 is SGHTA and CDR2 is FQGNSA in the germline V gene. With 1 base clipped from V and 8 bases from J, the junction kept 9 bases outside the gene matches.

This chain links TRBV6-6 with TRBJ1-2; no firm D call. Germline V lookup: CDR1 MNHNY, CDR2 SVGAGI (reference sequence). The CDR3 spans 14 residues. Trimming took off 5 bases at V and 0 bases at J, with 10 bases between the two ends. The CDR3 coding sequence is TGTGCCAGCAGTGACGACACTGCTAACTATGGCTACACCTTC. Its protein product is CASSDDTANYGYTF.

The chain has TRBV7-2 and TRBJ2-1; 10 nucleotides line up with TRBD2. The CDR3 contains 15 residues. V shed 5 bases, J shed 8 bases, and the junction held 9 bases outside the gene matches. Germline V gives CDR1 SGHTA, CDR2 FQGNSA. The CDR3: CASSPSGRGADEQFF. The CDR3 DNA reads TGTGCCAGCAGCCCGAGCGGGAGGGGGGCCGATGAGCAGTTCTTC.

The V gene is TRBV5-6, the J gene TRBJ2-2, with D possibly being TRBD1 or TRBD2 (5 bases each). The V and J ends lost 0 bases and 5 bases respectively, with 11 bases between them. CDR3 length: 15 amino acids. Germline V lookup: CDR1 SGHDT, CDR2 YYEEEE. The CDR3 region has the DNA TGTGCCAGCAGCTTGGACGAGGGGAGAACCGGGGAGCTGTTTTTT. Residues: CASSLDEGRTGELFF.

This clonotype was seen a handful of times. V is TRBV25-1 and J is TRBJ2-3; D remains unclear. The V gene's germline CDR1 is MGHDK and CDR2 SYGVNS. The V and J ends lost 8 bases and 7 bases respectively, with 4 bases between them. The length of the CDR3 is 9 residues. The CDR3 bases are TGTGCCAGCGGGAATACGCAGTATTTT. This sequence encodes CASGNTQYF.

CDR3 in DNA: TGTGCCAGCAGCTCCGGACTAGACCAAGAGACCCAGTACTTC. It specifies CASSSGLDQETQYF. This sequence joins TRBV7-2 and TRBJ2-5, with 7 positions matching TRBD2. The germline CDR1 and CDR2 sequences are SGHTA and FQGNSA. The CDR3 loop spans 14 amino acids. With V trimmed by 4 bases and J by 0 bases, 2 bases remained unmatched. Using reference TRBV7-2 and TRBJ2-5 for the parts outside the CDR3, the full variable domain is GAGVSQSPSNKVTEKGKDVELRCDPISGHTALYWYRQSLGQGLEFLIYFQGNSAPDKSGLPSDRFSAERTGGSVSTLTIQRTQQEDSAVYLCASSSGLDQETQYFGPGTRLLVL.

Only a few counts were recorded for this clonotype. V usage is TRBV4-3 and J usage is TRBJ2-7; 8 bases map to TRBD2. Trimming cost V 3 bases and J 1 base; bases outside gene matches: 8. The CDR3 has 16 amino acids. CDR1 and CDR2 (germline): LGHNA, YSLEER. The CDR3 here is CASSQSTSGNSYEQYF. The CDR3 nucleotides are TGCGCCAGCAGCCAGTCAACTAGCGGTAATTCCTACGAGCAGTACTTC.

The chain joins TRBV2 to TRBJ1-2, with TRBD1 as a possible D gene (6 bases). With 0 bases removed from V and 5 bases from J, the gap between germline ends came to 16 bases. CDR1 and CDR2 (germline): SNHLY, FYNNEI. CDR3 length: 16 residues. The CDR3 here is CASSEAGRGPQYGYTF. As DNA, the CDR3 is TGTGCCAGCAGTGAAGCGGGCCGGGGGCCTCAATATGGCTACACCTTC.

This rearrangement joins TRBV9 to TRBJ2-7; D is unresolved. The J call could be wrong; TRBJ2-5 is a better fit for the DNA end. This CDR3 comprises 15 residues. Germline CDR1 is SGDLS and CDR2 is YYNGEE. This chain's CDR3 is CASSANTGIRETQYF. The CDR3 DNA follows: TGTGCCAGCAGCGCAAATACTGGGATTAGGGAGACCCAGTACTTC.

This clonotype appeared a few times. V gene TRBV21-1 combines with J gene TRBJ2-4. TRBV21-1 is noted as a pseudogene. This CDR3 has 16 residues. Here the CDR3 reads CASSKGYTVAKNIQYF. The CDR3 nucleotides read TGTGCCAGCAGCAAAGGTTATACAGTAGCCAAAAACATTCAGTACTTC.

The chain joins TRBV7-3 to TRBJ2-2, with a possible D match to TRBD1 (5 bases). The germline V gene encodes CDR1 SGHTA and CDR2 FQGTGA. The CDR3 runs to 15 residues. The germline V and J ends were trimmed by 2 bases and 5 bases, with 12 bases remaining between them. The CDR3 reads CASSLGATETGELFF. The CDR3 bases are TGTGCCAGCAGCTTAGGGGCTACGGAGACCGGGGAGCTGTTTTTT. The full variable domain, with the rest looked up from reference TRBV7-3 and TRBJ2-2, is GAGVSQTPSNKVTEKGKYVELRCDPISGHTALYWYRQSLGQGPEFLIYFQGTGAADDSGLPNDRFFAVRPEGSVSTLKIQRTERGDSAVYLCASSLGATETGELFFGEGSRLTVL.

The chain joins TRBV7-9 to TRBJ2-5; D is possibly TRBD1 (6 bases). Between the trimmed V and J ends, which lost 1 base and 0 bases, there was a span of 9 bases. The CDR3 extends over 15 amino acids. CDR1 and CDR2 from the germline V gene are SEHNR and FQNEAQ (reference sequence). The CDR3 sequence is CASSLGTVDQETQYF. The CDR3 coding sequence is TGTGCCAGCAGCTTAGGGACAGTTGACCAAGAGACCCAGTACTTC. Filled out from reference TRBV7-9 and TRBJ2-5, the complete variable domain reads DTGVSQNPRHKITKRGQNVTFRCDPISEHNRLYWYRQTLGQGPEFLTYFQNEAQLEKSRLLSDRFSAERPKGSFSTLEIQRTEQGDSAMYLCASSLGTVDQETQYFGPGTRLLVL.